This TCR beta chain was captured by sequencing in a study of shared T cell receptors in the human thymus. Only in-frame clones appear in the TCRdb table, and some are missing; sequencing was by immunoSEQ multiplex PCR. The sample includes under 700,000 clones, more than 75% of them seen just once. The germline V gene encodes CDR1 MDHEN and CDR2 SYDVKM. V lost 5 bases, J lost 2 bases, and 7 bases stayed unmatched. This CDR3 spans 15 amino acids. The same specimen was also included in a second study, on human thymus T cells. Per that paper: Donor material was obtained from healthy Finnish infants undergoing corrective surgery for congenital heart defects. Resections that were taken during corrective heart surgery supplied the thymus tissue. Thymic repertoires overlap heavily among unrelated individuals, related research has reported.

The V call is TRBV28, the J call TRBJ2-7, with 9 bases aligning to TRBD2. The TCR sequence derives from a boy under three years old with a congenital heart defect. Material for sequencing was thymocytes. DNA for the CDR3: TGTGCCAGCAGTGAGACTAGCGGACACACCTACGAGCAGTACTTC. This codes for CASSETSGHTYEQYF. Combining the CDR3 with reference TRBV28 and TRBJ2-7 gives the whole variable domain DVKVTQSSRYLVKRTGEKVFLECVQDMDHENMFWYRQDPGLGLRLIYFSYDVKMKEKGDIPEGYSVSREKKERFSLILESASTNQTSMYLCASSETSGHTYEQYFGPGTRLTVT.